This T cell receptor (beta chain) was captured by sequencing in a study of T cell changes during pregnancy in multiple sclerosis. Looked up from germline, CDR1 is MDHEN and CDR2 is SYDVKM. The CDR3 runs to 17 residues. Losses at the gene ends were 1 base for V and 5 bases for J; bases not matched to a gene: 6. Libraries were prepared by immunoSEQ multiplex PCR; TCRdb keeps only in-frame clonotypes and omits some of them. Of some 47,000 clones detected, around 90% appear once; the ten largest clones hold under 2%. The chain combines TRBV28 with TRBJ2-3; 13 nucleotides line up with TRBD2. The sample consisted of peripheral blood, taken in the first trimester of pregnancy. The receptor's source is a female donor with multiple sclerosis, enrolled in a pregnancy study. The CDR3 bases are TGTGCCAGCAGTTTATCTACTAGCGGGGGGGCCCAAGATACGCAGTATTTT. It yields the protein CASSLSTSGGAQDTQYF.